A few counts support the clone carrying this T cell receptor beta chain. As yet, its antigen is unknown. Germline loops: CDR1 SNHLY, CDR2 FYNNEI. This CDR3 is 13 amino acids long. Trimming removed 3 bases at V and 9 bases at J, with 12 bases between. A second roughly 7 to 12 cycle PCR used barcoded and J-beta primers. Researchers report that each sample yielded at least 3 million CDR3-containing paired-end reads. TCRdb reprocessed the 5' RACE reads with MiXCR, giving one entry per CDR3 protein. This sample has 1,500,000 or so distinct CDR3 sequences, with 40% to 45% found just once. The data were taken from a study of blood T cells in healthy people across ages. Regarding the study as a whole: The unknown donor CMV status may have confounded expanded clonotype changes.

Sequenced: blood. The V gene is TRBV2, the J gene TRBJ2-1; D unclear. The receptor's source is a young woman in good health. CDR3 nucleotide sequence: TGTGCCAGCAGTGATTTCGCCTCGGGTGAGCAGTTCTTC. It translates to CASSDFASGEQFF. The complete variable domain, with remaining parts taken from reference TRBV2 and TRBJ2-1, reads EPEVTQTPSHQVTQMGQEVILRCVPISNHLYFYWYRQILGQKVEFLVSFYNNEISEKSEIFDDQFSVERPDGSNFTLKIRSTKLEDSAMYFCASSDFASGEQFFGPGTRLTVL.